One and the same sample provided the 10 T cell receptor beta chains below, sequenced in a study of T cells after yellow fever vaccination. Via MiXCR, TCRdb re-called the 5' RACE reads, giving one row per CDR3 protein. The sample records around 590,000 distinct CDR3 sequences, over 9% being singletons. The sample in question was PBMCs, obtained on the day of the yellow fever booster vaccination. The receptors derive from a man younger than 40 who received the YFV17D yellow fever vaccine.

Regarding this clonotype: A junction boundary mismatches the germline segment, possibly from a read error. This rearrangement joins TRBV4-2 to TRBJ2-7; 9 nucleotides align to TRBD2. This CDR3 region has 14 residues. Germline V gene lookup returns CDR1 LGHNA and CDR2 YNFKEQ. CDR3 in amino acids: CVSPEASGDYEQYF. The CDR3 DNA follows: TGTGTCAGCCCCGAGGCTAGCGGGGACTACGAGCAGTACTTC.

This chain joins TRBV25-1 and TRBJ2-6; D perhaps matches TRBD1 (6 bases). The CDR3 contains 17 residues. Deletions cut 5 bases from V and 0 bases from J, with 14 bases between. The V gene's germline CDR1 is MGHDK and CDR2 SYGVNS. The DNA of the CDR3 is TGTGCCAGCAGTAAGGACAGCAAGTTCTCTGGGGCCAACGTCCTGACTTTC. Translation: CASSKDSKFSGANVLTF.

A few counts support this clonotype. This sequence joins TRBV5-1 and TRBJ1-1; D may be TRBD1 (6 bases). From germline, CDR1 is SGHRS and CDR2 YFSETQ. The CDR3 consists of 17 residues. Trimming removed 0 bases at V and 6 bases at J, with 21 bases between. CDR3 bases: TGCGCCAGCAGCTTGGGGGGGGGCGGCAGGGGTATAGCTGAAGCTTTCTTT. Amino acids: CASSLGGGGRGIAEAFF.

The gene calls are TRBV20-1 and TRBJ1-2; perhaps TRBD1 as D (6 bases). V was shortened by 3 bases and J by 4 bases, with 18 bases between the two germline ends. Germline-derived CDR1 and CDR2 are DFQATT and SNEGSKA (reference sequence). There are 15 residues in the CDR3. CDR3 in amino acids: CSARTGFQIPYGYTF. DNA for the CDR3: TGCAGTGCTAGGACAGGCTTTCAGATCCCCTATGGCTACACCTTC.

This clonotype was seen a few times. The chain has TRBV12-3 or TRBV12-4 and TRBJ1-5; TRBD1 might be the D (6 bases). This CDR3 contains 12 residues. V was shortened by 6 bases and J by 7 bases, with 10 bases between the two germline ends. The CDR3 reads CASRRGEQPQHF. The CDR3 DNA reads TGTGCCAGCAGGAGGGGGGAGCAGCCCCAGCATTTT.

In this sample, this clonotype turned up a few times. V usage is TRBV7-2 and J usage is TRBJ1-1; TRBD1 aligns across 7 bases. CDR1 and CDR2 (germline): SGHTA, FQGNSA. V shed 6 bases, J shed 4 bases, and the junction held 14 bases outside the gene matches. This CDR3 comprises 16 residues. The CDR3 region is CASSSHQGGLGTEAFF. The CDR3 DNA reads TGTGCCAGCAGTTCCCATCAGGGGGGACTGGGCACTGAAGCTTTCTTT.

The V gene is TRBV24-1, the J gene TRBJ2-1, with TRBD1 as a possible D gene (5 bases). Germline assignment: CDR1 KGHDR and CDR2 SFDVKD. V lost 5 bases to trimming and J lost 7 bases, with 14 bases between them. CDR3 length equals 14 residues. CDR3 sequence: CATSGPGFRNEQFF. CDR3 nucleotides: TGTGCCACCAGTGGTCCAGGGTTTCGGAATGAGCAGTTCTTC.

This clonotype has only a few counts. CDR3 sequence: CASSFSSGVYNEQFF. CDR3 sequence (DNA): TGTGCCAGCAGCTTCTCGAGCGGAGTTTACAATGAGCAGTTCTTC. This sequence joins TRBV7-2 and TRBJ2-1; tentatively, D is TRBD2 (5 bases). Germline loops: CDR1 SGHTA, CDR2 FQGNSA. Trimming left V 3 bases short and J 4 bases short, with 13 bases between. CDR3 length equals 15 residues.

The V call is TRBV6-5, the J call TRBJ2-1, with TRBD1 matching 7 bases. The CDR3 is 11 amino acids. Germline CDR1 and CDR2: MNHEY and SVGAGI. The V gene end was trimmed by 6 bases and the J gene end by 13 bases; junction bases not matched to a gene: 6. The DNA of the CDR3 is TGTGCCAGCAGCATCCAGGGGGAACAGTTCTTC. As protein: CASSIQGEQFF.

The V gene is TRBV21-1, the J gene TRBJ2-5; no DNA check was done on the table's D call, TRBD2. TRBV21-1 has pseudogene status. There are 16 residues in the CDR3. CDR3 protein: CASSFRLAGAQETQYF. As DNA, the CDR3 is TGTGCCAGCAGTTTCAGACTAGCGGGAGCCCAAGAGACCCAGTACTTC.